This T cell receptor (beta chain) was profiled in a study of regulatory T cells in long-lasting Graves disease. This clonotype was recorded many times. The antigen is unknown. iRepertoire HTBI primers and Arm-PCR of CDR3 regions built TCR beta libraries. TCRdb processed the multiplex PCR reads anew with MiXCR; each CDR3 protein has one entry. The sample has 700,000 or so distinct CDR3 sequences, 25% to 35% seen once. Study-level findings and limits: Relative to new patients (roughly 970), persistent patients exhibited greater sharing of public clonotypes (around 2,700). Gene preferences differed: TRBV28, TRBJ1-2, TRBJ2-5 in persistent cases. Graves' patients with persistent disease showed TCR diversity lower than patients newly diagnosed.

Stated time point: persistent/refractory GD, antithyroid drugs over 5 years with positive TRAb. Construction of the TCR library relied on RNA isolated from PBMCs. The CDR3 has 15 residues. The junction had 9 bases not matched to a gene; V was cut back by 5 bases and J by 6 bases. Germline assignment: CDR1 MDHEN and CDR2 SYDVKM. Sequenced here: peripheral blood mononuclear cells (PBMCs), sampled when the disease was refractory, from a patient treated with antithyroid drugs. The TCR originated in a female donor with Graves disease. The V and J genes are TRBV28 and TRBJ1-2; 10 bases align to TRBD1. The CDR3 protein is CASSPSRGQGHGYTF. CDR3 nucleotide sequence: TGTGCCAGCAGTCCCTCAAGGGGACAGGGGCATGGCTACACCTTC.